Listed below are T cell receptor beta chains from one sample, sequenced in a study of early T cells in non-severe SARS-CoV-2 infection. TCRdb redid the calling of the 5' RACE reads with MiXCR, one entry per CDR3 protein. The table records some 71,000 distinct CDR3 sequences, roughly 9.4% of them present only once. The sequenced material came from whole blood. The receptors were sampled from an adult who was a healthcare worker with PCR-confirmed SARS-CoV-2 infection or an uninfected control (not recorded which). Each CDR3 is given with its conserved first and last residue. The order of the fields is clone size, J gene, D gene, CDR3 length, V gene, CDR3 DNA, CDR3 protein. The D gene is left open where the match is weak. The size field is filled for only some rows; it gives once, few, many or a size class.

abundance: many
j_gene: TRBJ2-2
d_gene: .
len: 14
v_gene: TRBV4-3
CDR3nt: TGCGCCAGCAGCCTTCAAATACGCAGCGGGGAGCTGTTTTTT
CDR3aa: CASSLQIRSGELFF

abundance: many
j_gene: TRBJ2-1
d_gene: TRBD2
len: 15
v_gene: TRBV11-2
CDR3nt: TGTGCCAGCAGCCGCGGGCTAGCGGGCAACAATGAGCAGTTCTTC
CDR3aa: CASSRGLAGNNEQFF

abundance: .
j_gene: TRBJ2-3
d_gene: .
len: 17
v_gene: TRBV15
CDR3nt: TGTGCCACCAGCAGAGACCGTCCGGGACACCCGCAAAATACGCAGTATTTT
CDR3aa: CATSRDRPGHPQNTQYF

abundance: many
j_gene: TRBJ1-2
d_gene: TRBD1
len: 13
v_gene: TRBV7-2
CDR3nt: TGTGCCAGCAGCTGGACAGGGTCCTATGGCTACACCTTC
CDR3aa: CASSWTGSYGYTF

abundance: many
j_gene: TRBJ2-7
d_gene: .
len: 13
v_gene: TRBV10-3
CDR3nt: TGTGCCATCAGTGCCCGGACAGCATACGAGCAGTACTTC
CDR3aa: CAISARTAYEQYF

abundance: .
j_gene: TRBJ1-5
d_gene: TRBD1
len: 16
v_gene: TRBV5-5
CDR3nt: TGTGCCAGCAGCCCGGACAGGGAAGTGTGGGATCAGCCCCAGCATTTT
CDR3aa: CASSPDREVWDQPQHF

abundance: .
j_gene: TRBJ1-2
d_gene: .
len: 14
v_gene: TRBV5-1
CDR3nt: TGCGCCAGCAGCCTAACAGGGATCCTCTATGGCTACACCTTC
CDR3aa: CASSLTGILYGYTF

abundance: .
j_gene: TRBJ2-5
d_gene: .
len: 14
v_gene: TRBV20-1
CDR3nt: TGCAGTGCTCTTTATCAGGCGCAACAAGAGACCCAGTACTTC
CDR3aa: CSALYQAQQETQYF

abundance: .
j_gene: TRBJ1-2
d_gene: .
len: 11
v_gene: TRBV3-1
CDR3nt: TGTGCCAGCAGCCAAGCGCTTGGCTACACCTTC
CDR3aa: CASSQALGYTF

abundance: many
j_gene: TRBJ1-2
d_gene: .
len: 11
v_gene: TRBV29-1
CDR3nt: TGCAGCGTTGTGGGGGGCCATGGCTACACCTTC
CDR3aa: CSVVGGHGYTF

abundance: .
j_gene: TRBJ2-7
d_gene: .
len: 13
v_gene: TRBV6-1
CDR3nt: TGTGCCAGCAACGAGGGGGTTGGTTCCAGTGTGTACTTC
CDR3aa: CASNEGVGSSVYF

abundance: .
j_gene: TRBJ2-3
d_gene: TRBD2
len: 16
v_gene: TRBV7-2
CDR3nt: TGTGCCAGCAGCTTAAGGGGACTAGCTACCACAGATACGCAGTATTTT
CDR3aa: CASSLRGLATTDTQYF

abundance: few
j_gene: TRBJ2-2
d_gene: .
len: 12
v_gene: TRBV7-9
CDR3nt: TGTGCCAGCAGCTTCGACACCGGGGAGCTGTTTTTT
CDR3aa: CASSFDTGELFF

abundance: .
j_gene: TRBJ1-2
d_gene: .
len: 13
v_gene: TRBV20-1
CDR3nt: TGCAGTGCTTTGGGGGGAGTCTCCTATGGCTACACCTTC
CDR3aa: CSALGGVSYGYTF

abundance: many
j_gene: TRBJ2-2
d_gene: .
len: 17
v_gene: TRBV7-9
CDR3nt: TGTGCCAGCAGCTCCGGTCTAGCGCCATCGAACACCGGGGAGCTGTTTTTT
CDR3aa: CASSSGLAPSNTGELFF

abundance: many
j_gene: TRBJ2-7
d_gene: .
len: 14
v_gene: TRBV12-3/TRBV12-4
CDR3nt: TGTGCCAGCAGGCAGACTGCTGGGGCCGGCGAGCAGTACTTC
CDR3aa: CASRQTAGAGEQYF

abundance: many
j_gene: TRBJ2-4
d_gene: .
len: 14
v_gene: TRBV27
CDR3nt: TGTGCCAGCAGATCTGCAGGAGCCAAAAACATTCAGTACTTC
CDR3aa: CASRSAGAKNIQYF

abundance: many
j_gene: TRBJ2-7
d_gene: .
len: 13
v_gene: TRBV18
CDR3nt: TGTGCCAGCTCACCAAAGGCCCTCGGCGAGCAGTACTTC
CDR3aa: CASSPKALGEQYF

abundance: many
j_gene: TRBJ2-3
d_gene: TRBD2
len: 17
v_gene: TRBV5-1
CDR3nt: TGCGCCAGTTACCTGGGACTAGCGGGAGTCGGGACAGATACGCAGTATTTT
CDR3aa: CASYLGLAGVGTDTQYF

abundance: .
j_gene: TRBJ1-1
d_gene: .
len: 14
v_gene: TRBV4-3
CDR3nt: TGCGCCAGCAGCCAAGAGAGAGGGGTCACTGAAGCTTTCTTT
CDR3aa: CASSQERGVTEAFF

abundance: few
j_gene: TRBJ1-2
d_gene: .
len: 16
v_gene: TRBV7-2
CDR3nt: TGTGCCAGCAGCTTAAACAGGGACCCCCTAGGGGATGGCTACACCTTC
CDR3aa: CASSLNRDPLGDGYTF

abundance: .
j_gene: TRBJ2-7
d_gene: .
len: 17
v_gene: TRBV29-1
CDR3nt: TGCAGCGTCGGGGGCCCGAATCAAGGGGGCGCAAGGTACGAGCAGTACTTC
CDR3aa: CSVGGPNQGGARYEQYF

abundance: many
j_gene: TRBJ1-1
d_gene: .
len: 13
v_gene: TRBV7-3
CDR3nt: TGTGCCAGCAGCCCATCGCCTACCCTGGAAGCTTTCTTT
CDR3aa: CASSPSPTLEAFF

abundance: .
j_gene: TRBJ2-1
d_gene: .
len: 14
v_gene: TRBV2
CDR3nt: TGTGCCAGCAGTGAAGCGCTCTCCTACAATGAGCAGTTCTTC
CDR3aa: CASSEALSYNEQFF

abundance: many
j_gene: TRBJ2-1
d_gene: TRBD2
len: 17
v_gene: TRBV4-1
CDR3nt: TGCGCCAGCAGCCAAGCCTCGGGACTAGCGGTGGGGAATGAGCAGTTCTTC
CDR3aa: CASSQASGLAVGNEQFF

abundance: .
j_gene: TRBJ2-3
d_gene: TRBD2
len: 17
v_gene: TRBV3-1
CDR3nt: TGTGCCAGCAGCCAAGATTGGGTAGCGGGGCTTCCAGATACGCAGTATTTT
CDR3aa: CASSQDWVAGLPDTQYF

abundance: .
j_gene: TRBJ2-7
d_gene: TRBD2
len: 16
v_gene: TRBV5-1
CDR3nt: TGCGCCAGCAGCTTGGCACTAGCGGGAACCGACCACGAGCAGTACTTC
CDR3aa: CASSLALAGTDHEQYF

abundance: many
j_gene: TRBJ2-1
d_gene: TRBD2
len: 17
v_gene: TRBV29-1
CDR3nt: TGCAGCTCGACATCCTACGAGGGACTAGTGATCTACAATGAGCAGTTCTTC
CDR3aa: CSSTSYEGLVIYNEQFF

abundance: .
j_gene: TRBJ2-2
d_gene: .
len: 13
v_gene: TRBV6-6
CDR3nt: TGTGCCAGCAGTTCCTCTGAGGGCGGGGAGCTGTTTTTT
CDR3aa: CASSSSEGGELFF

abundance: many
j_gene: TRBJ2-1
d_gene: TRBD2
len: 16
v_gene: TRBV4-3
CDR3nt: TGCGCCAGCAGCCAAGAGGCTAGCGGGTATTACAATGAGCAGTTCTTC
CDR3aa: CASSQEASGYYNEQFF

abundance: many
j_gene: TRBJ2-7
d_gene: .
len: 14
v_gene: TRBV5-1
CDR3nt: TGCGCCAGCAGACCCGGTGAGGGTTCCTACGAGCAGTACTTC
CDR3aa: CASRPGEGSYEQYF

abundance: .
j_gene: TRBJ2-1
d_gene: TRBD2
len: 14
v_gene: TRBV29-1
CDR3nt: TGCAGCGTTAGGACTAGCGGGGCACCCAATGAGCAGTTCTTC
CDR3aa: CSVRTSGAPNEQFF

abundance: many
j_gene: TRBJ2-1
d_gene: .
len: 11
v_gene: TRBV30
CDR3nt: TGTGCCTGGAGTGCGGTAAGGGAGCAGTTCTTC
CDR3aa: CAWSAVREQFF

abundance: many
j_gene: TRBJ1-1
d_gene: TRBD1
len: 16
v_gene: TRBV16
CDR3nt: TGTGCCAGCAGCCAACTATCGGGACAGGGGAACACTGAAGCTTTCTTT
CDR3aa: CASSQLSGQGNTEAFF

abundance: many
j_gene: TRBJ1-1
d_gene: .
len: 14
v_gene: TRBV6-2/TRBV6-3
CDR3nt: TGTGCCAGCATGCTAGACCAGGTATCCACTGAAGCTTTCTTT
CDR3aa: CASMLDQVSTEAFF

abundance: many
j_gene: TRBJ1-1
d_gene: .
len: 13
v_gene: TRBV4-1
CDR3nt: TGCGCCAGCAGCCAAGAGACGGGAAGCGAAGCTTTCTTT
CDR3aa: CASSQETGSEAFF

abundance: few
j_gene: TRBJ1-5
d_gene: .
len: 15
v_gene: TRBV2
CDR3nt: TGTGCCAGCACCGAGTGGCAGGGTGGCAATCAGCCCCAGCATTTT
CDR3aa: CASTEWQGGNQPQHF

abundance: many
j_gene: TRBJ2-3
d_gene: TRBD1
len: 15
v_gene: TRBV5-1
CDR3nt: TGCGCCAGCAGCCCGAAGACAGGGAGCACAGATACGCAGTATTTT
CDR3aa: CASSPKTGSTDTQYF

abundance: few
j_gene: TRBJ1-1
d_gene: .
len: 11
v_gene: TRBV29-1
CDR3nt: TGCAGCGTTGTTATGAACACTGAAGCTTTCTTT
CDR3aa: CSVVMNTEAFF

abundance: many
j_gene: TRBJ1-1
d_gene: .
len: 14
v_gene: TRBV2
CDR3nt: TGTGCCAGCAGTGGGTCCCAAAGGAACACTGAAGCTTTCTTT
CDR3aa: CASSGSQRNTEAFF

abundance: .
j_gene: TRBJ1-5
d_gene: .
len: 14
v_gene: TRBV2
CDR3nt: TGTGCCAGCAGTGTGGGAGGGTCCAATCAGCCCCAGCATTTT
CDR3aa: CASSVGGSNQPQHF

abundance: .
j_gene: TRBJ2-1
d_gene: TRBD1
len: 14
v_gene: TRBV6-2/TRBV6-3
CDR3nt: TGTGCCAGCAGACCCACAGGGGGCTTAAATGAGCAGTTCTTC
CDR3aa: CASRPTGGLNEQFF

abundance: many
j_gene: TRBJ2-7
d_gene: TRBD1
len: 16
v_gene: TRBV6-2/TRBV6-3
CDR3nt: TGTGCCAGCAGAGACCCGTGGGGGACAGGGGGCGCCGAGCAGTACTTC
CDR3aa: CASRDPWGTGGAEQYF

abundance: .
j_gene: TRBJ1-3
d_gene: .
len: 12
v_gene: TRBV5-1
CDR3nt: TGCGCCAGCAGGGACAGTGGAAACACCATATATTTT
CDR3aa: CASRDSGNTIYF

abundance: many
j_gene: TRBJ1-5
d_gene: .
len: 18
v_gene: TRBV19
CDR3nt: TGTGCCAGTAGTACACACCCCGGGGTCGGCTATAGCAATCAGCCCCAGCATTTT
CDR3aa: CASSTHPGVGYSNQPQHF

abundance: many
j_gene: TRBJ1-6
d_gene: .
len: 14
v_gene: TRBV4-2
CDR3nt: TGTGCCAGCAGCCCTGGGACGTTTGCTTCACCCCTCCACTTT
CDR3aa: CASSPGTFASPLHF

abundance: many
j_gene: TRBJ1-1
d_gene: .
len: 15
v_gene: TRBV5-6
CDR3nt: TGTGCCAGCAGCGCCTTTGTCAGCCGATACACTGAAGCTTTCTTT
CDR3aa: CASSAFVSRYTEAFF

abundance: many
j_gene: TRBJ2-7
d_gene: TRBD1
len: 14
v_gene: TRBV20-1
CDR3nt: TGCAGTGCAGGTAGACAGGGGGTCTCCCACGAGCAGTACTTC
CDR3aa: CSAGRQGVSHEQYF

abundance: few
j_gene: TRBJ1-2
d_gene: .
len: 14
v_gene: TRBV2
CDR3nt: TGTGCCAGAGAACAGGGTGACGAGGGCTATGGCTACACCTTC
CDR3aa: CAREQGDEGYGYTF

abundance: .
j_gene: TRBJ1-4
d_gene: .
len: 15
v_gene: TRBV7-2
CDR3nt: TGTGCCAGCAGCTTAGTGGGGGGCACTAATGAAAAACTGTTTTTT
CDR3aa: CASSLVGGTNEKLFF

abundance: many
j_gene: TRBJ2-1
d_gene: .
len: 13
v_gene: TRBV24-1
CDR3nt: TGTGCCACCCGGGCAACCACGACTGGGAAGCAGTTCTTC
CDR3aa: CATRATTTGKQFF

abundance: many
j_gene: TRBJ2-7
d_gene: TRBD2
len: 13
v_gene: TRBV29-1
CDR3nt: TGCAGCGTAGGGAGCGGGATGAACGACGAGCAGTACTTC
CDR3aa: CSVGSGMNDEQYF

abundance: .
j_gene: TRBJ2-6
d_gene: .
len: 17
v_gene: TRBV5-1
CDR3nt: TGCGCCAGCAGCTGGGGGACGGACCTTTCTGGGGCCAACGTCCTGACTTTC
CDR3aa: CASSWGTDLSGANVLTF

abundance: .
j_gene: TRBJ2-1
d_gene: .
len: 16
v_gene: TRBV24-1
CDR3nt: TGTGCCACCAGTGATTCGACTAGGACGCCTTACAATGAGCAGTTCTTC
CDR3aa: CATSDSTRTPYNEQFF

abundance: .
j_gene: TRBJ2-3
d_gene: .
len: 14
v_gene: TRBV29-1
CDR3nt: TGCAGCGTTGGAGGGGGGGTTAGCACAGATACGCAGTATTTT
CDR3aa: CSVGGGVSTDTQYF

abundance: many
j_gene: TRBJ2-3
d_gene: .
len: 17
v_gene: TRBV7-2
CDR3nt: TGTGCCAGCAGCTCCCAAGGGGGCGGGGGCTTCACAGATACGCAGTATTTT
CDR3aa: CASSSQGGGGFTDTQYF

abundance: many
j_gene: TRBJ2-2
d_gene: .
len: 12
v_gene: TRBV28
CDR3nt: TGTGCCAGCAGTGCAGGGCCCGGGGAGCTGTTTTTT
CDR3aa: CASSAGPGELFF